This T cell receptor beta chain was retrieved from a study of blood T cells in healthy people across ages. Notes on this clonotype: Its cognate antigen is unknown.

Per sample, a minimum of 6 million PBMCs were isolated. Study-wide results and caveats: For the donors, CMV status was unknown and possibly confounded expanded clonotype changes.

Germline CDR1 reads SGHTA; CDR2 reads FQGNSA. This CDR3 is built from 13 residues. Germline trimming cut 3 bases from V and 5 bases from J; bases unmatched to any gene: 4. With a J-beta primer mix and a sample-barcoded 5' primer, a second PCR ran roughly 6 to 11 cycles. TCRdb re-called the 5' RACE reads through MiXCR, storing one row per CDR3 protein. The data hold approximately 940,000 distinct CDR3 sequences, with approximately 49% observed a single time. V is TRBV7-2 and J is TRBJ2-7, with TRBD1 matching over 7 bases. The TCR comes from a young man in good health. Sample: blood. The CDR3 bases are TGTGCCAGCAGCTTCCAACAGGGGCACGAGCAGTACTTC. It is translated as CASSFQQGHEQYF.